This T cell receptor beta chain was identified in a study of beta chain features in type 1 diabetes. Regarding the study as a whole: Significant though moderate, a shortening of TCRB CDR3s appeared in all four CD4+ subsets of Type 1 diabetes patients. Naive, central memory and Treg TCRB repertoires appeared more alike in patients than in healthy donors. The cDNA sequencing approach could over-represent high-TCR-expressing cells.

Reverse transcription of all isolated RNA meant that expressed TCRB transcripts were sequenced. Profiled with immunoSEQ multiplex PCR; TCRdb holds only in-frame clones, not every one. The sample has around 180,000 clones; about 13% are singletons. Trimming took off 5 bases at V and 0 bases at J, with 15 bases between the two ends. From germline, CDR1 is MNHEY and CDR2 SMNVEV (reference sequence). The CDR3 loop spans 16 amino acids. This clone has more than one count but fewer than ten. Its target is not known. This rearrangement joins TRBV27 to TRBJ2-3, with a tentative D call TRBD2 (6 bases). Sequencing used central memory CD4+ T cells from blood. This TCR derives from a woman aged 18 to 35 in good health. CDR3 in amino acids: CASSRLGLTSTDTQYF. In nucleotides, the CDR3 is TGTGCCAGCAGTCGGTTGGGACTGACTAGCACAGATACGCAGTATTTT.